This TCR beta chain emerged from a study of control samples from healthy donors and cancer patients. Germline lookup yields CDR1 LNHNV and CDR2 YYDKDF (reference sequence). V lost 3 bases and J 0 bases, leaving 6 bases between the germline ends. The CDR3 loop spans 14 amino acids. The repertoire was sequenced with immunoSEQ multiplex PCR; TCRdb's copy has only in-frame clones and lacks some. The sample holds about 150,000 clones, roughly nine tenths seen once. The chain links TRBV15 to TRBJ1-3; D gene unclear. The sequencing input was blood. The TCR was taken from a man aged 25 to 40 in good health. CDR3 nucleotides: TGTGCCACCAGCAGTGCGGCCTCTGGAAACACCATATATTTT. It encodes CATSSAASGNTIYF. Variable domain in full (rest from reference TRBV15 and TRBJ1-3): DAMVIQNPRYQVTQFGKPVTLSCSQTLNHNVMYWYQQKSSQAPKLLFHYYDKDFNNEADTPDNFQSRRPNTSFCFLDIRSPGLGDTAMYLCATSSAASGNTIYFGEGSWLTVV.